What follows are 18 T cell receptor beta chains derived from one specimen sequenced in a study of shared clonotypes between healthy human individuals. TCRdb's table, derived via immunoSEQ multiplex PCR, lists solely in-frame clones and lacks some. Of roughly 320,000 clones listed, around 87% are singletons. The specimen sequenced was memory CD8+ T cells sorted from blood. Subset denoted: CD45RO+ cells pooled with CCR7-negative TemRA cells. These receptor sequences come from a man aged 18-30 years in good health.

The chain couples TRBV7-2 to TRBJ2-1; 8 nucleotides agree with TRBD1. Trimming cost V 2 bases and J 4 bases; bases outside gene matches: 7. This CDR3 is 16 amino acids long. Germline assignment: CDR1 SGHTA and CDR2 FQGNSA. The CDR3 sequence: CASSLFSGGEYNEQFF. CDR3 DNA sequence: TGTGCCAGCAGCTTATTTTCAGGGGGCGAGTACAATGAGCAGTTCTTC.

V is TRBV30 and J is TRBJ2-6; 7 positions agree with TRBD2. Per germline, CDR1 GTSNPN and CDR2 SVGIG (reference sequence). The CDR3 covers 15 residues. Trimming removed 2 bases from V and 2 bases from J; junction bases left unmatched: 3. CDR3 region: CAWSREGTGANVLTF. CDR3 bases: TGTGCCTGGAGTAGGGAGGGAACTGGGGCCAACGTCCTGACTTTC.

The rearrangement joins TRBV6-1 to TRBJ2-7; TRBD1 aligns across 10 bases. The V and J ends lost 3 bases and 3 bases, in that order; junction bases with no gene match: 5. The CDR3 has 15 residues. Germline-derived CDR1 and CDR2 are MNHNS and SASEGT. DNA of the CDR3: TGTGCCAGCAGTGATCCCCGGGACAGGGGCTACGAGCAGTACTTC. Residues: CASSDPRDRGYEQYF.

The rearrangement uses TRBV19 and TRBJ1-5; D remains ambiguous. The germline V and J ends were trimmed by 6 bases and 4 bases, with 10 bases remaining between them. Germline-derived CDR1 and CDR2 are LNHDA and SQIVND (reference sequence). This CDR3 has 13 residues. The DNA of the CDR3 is TGTGCCAGTAGGCCCCTCAAAAATCAGCCCCAGCATTTT. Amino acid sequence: CASRPLKNQPQHF.

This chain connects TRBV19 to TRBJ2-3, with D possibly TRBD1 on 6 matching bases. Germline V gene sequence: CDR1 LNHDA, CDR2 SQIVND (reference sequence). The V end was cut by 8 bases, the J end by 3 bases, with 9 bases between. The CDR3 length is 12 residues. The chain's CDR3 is CASQTGTDTQYF. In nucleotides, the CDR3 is TGTGCCAGTCAAACAGGGACAGATACGCAGTATTTT.

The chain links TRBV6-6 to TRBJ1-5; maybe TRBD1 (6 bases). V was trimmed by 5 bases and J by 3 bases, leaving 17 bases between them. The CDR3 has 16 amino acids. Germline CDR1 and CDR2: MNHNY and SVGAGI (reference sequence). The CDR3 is CASSPGGGAINQPQHF. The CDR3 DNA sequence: TGTGCCAGCAGTCCCGGAGGGGGGGCGATCAATCAGCCCCAGCATTTT.

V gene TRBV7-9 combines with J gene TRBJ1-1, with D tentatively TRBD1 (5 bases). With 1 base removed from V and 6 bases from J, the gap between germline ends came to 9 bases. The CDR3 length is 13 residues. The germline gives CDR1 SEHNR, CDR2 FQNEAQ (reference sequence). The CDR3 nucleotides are TGTGCCAGCAGCTTAGAATTGGGGGCTGAAGCTTTCTTT. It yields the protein CASSLELGAEAFF.

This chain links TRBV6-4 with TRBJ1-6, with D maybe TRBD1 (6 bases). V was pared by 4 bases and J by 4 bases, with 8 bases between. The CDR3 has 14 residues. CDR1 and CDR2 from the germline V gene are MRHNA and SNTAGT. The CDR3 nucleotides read TGTGCCAGCAGTGCGGACAGTTATAATTCACCCCTCCACTTT. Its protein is CASSADSYNSPLHF.

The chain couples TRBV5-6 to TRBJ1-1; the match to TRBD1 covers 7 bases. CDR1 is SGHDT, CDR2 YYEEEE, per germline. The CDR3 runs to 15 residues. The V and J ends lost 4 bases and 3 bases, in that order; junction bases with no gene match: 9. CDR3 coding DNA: TGTGCCAGCAGCAGCGCCGACAGGGTTGACACTGAAGCTTTCTTT. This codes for CASSSADRVDTEAFF.

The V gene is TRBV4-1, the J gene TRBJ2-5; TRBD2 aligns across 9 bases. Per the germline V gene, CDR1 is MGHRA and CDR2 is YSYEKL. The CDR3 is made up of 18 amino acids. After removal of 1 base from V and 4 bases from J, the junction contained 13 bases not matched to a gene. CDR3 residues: CASSQGIVAGELAETQYF. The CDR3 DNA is TGCGCCAGCAGCCAAGGGATTGTAGCGGGAGAGCTAGCAGAGACCCAGTACTTC.

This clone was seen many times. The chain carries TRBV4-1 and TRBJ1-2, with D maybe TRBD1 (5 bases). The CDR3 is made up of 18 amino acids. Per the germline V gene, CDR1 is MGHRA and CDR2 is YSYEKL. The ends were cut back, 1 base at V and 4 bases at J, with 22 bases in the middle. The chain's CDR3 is CASSQVVVNPRDGYGYTF. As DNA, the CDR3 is TGCGCCAGCAGCCAAGTCGTGGTAAACCCGAGGGACGGCTATGGCTACACCTTC.

The CDR3 loop reads CASSPDLADIYNEQFF. The DNA for the CDR3 is TGTGCCAGCAGCCCAGATCTAGCGGATATCTACAATGAGCAGTTCTTC. This chain connects TRBV7-9 to TRBJ2-1; 7 positions match TRBD2. Germline CDR1 SEHNR, CDR2 FQNEAQ (reference sequence). V lost 5 bases, J lost 3 bases, and 10 bases stayed unmatched. This CDR3 contains 16 residues. Looking up the rest from reference TRBV7-9 and TRBJ2-1 gives the full variable domain: DTGVSQNPRHKITKRGQNVTFRCDPISEHNRLYWYRQTLGQGPEFLTYFQNEAQLEKSRLLSDRFSAERPKGSFSTLEIQRTEQGDSAMYLCASSPDLADIYNEQFFGPGTRLTVL.

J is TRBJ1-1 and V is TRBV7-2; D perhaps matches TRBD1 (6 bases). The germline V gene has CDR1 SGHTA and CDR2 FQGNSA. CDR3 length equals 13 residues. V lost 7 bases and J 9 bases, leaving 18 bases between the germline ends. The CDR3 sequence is CASTPARGQQAFF. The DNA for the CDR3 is TGTGCCAGCACCCCGGCCAGGGGTCAACAAGCTTTCTTT.

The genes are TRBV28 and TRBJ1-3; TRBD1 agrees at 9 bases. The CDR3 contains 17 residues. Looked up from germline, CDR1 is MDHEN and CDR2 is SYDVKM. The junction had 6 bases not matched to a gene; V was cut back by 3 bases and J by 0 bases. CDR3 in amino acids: CASSFHDRGSSGNTIYF. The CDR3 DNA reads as TGTGCCAGCAGTTTCCACGACAGGGGGAGCTCTGGAAACACCATATATTTT.

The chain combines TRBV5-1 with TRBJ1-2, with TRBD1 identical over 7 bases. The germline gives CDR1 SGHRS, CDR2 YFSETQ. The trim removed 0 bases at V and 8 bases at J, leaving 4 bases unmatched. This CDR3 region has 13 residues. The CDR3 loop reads CASSLGDSGGYTF. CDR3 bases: TGCGCCAGCAGCTTGGGGGACAGTGGAGGCTACACCTTC.

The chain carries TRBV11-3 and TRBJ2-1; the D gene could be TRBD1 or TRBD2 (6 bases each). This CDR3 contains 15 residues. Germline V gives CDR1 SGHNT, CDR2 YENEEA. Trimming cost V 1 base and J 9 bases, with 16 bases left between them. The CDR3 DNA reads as TGTGCCAGCAGCTTAGGTTCCGGGGGCTTTATTGAGCAGTTCTTC. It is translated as CASSLGSGGFIEQFF.

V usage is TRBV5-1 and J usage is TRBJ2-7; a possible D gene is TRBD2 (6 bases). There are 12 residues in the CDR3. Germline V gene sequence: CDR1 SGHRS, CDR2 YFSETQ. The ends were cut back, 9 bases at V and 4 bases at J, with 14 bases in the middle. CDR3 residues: CATWDSRYEQYF. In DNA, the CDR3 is TGCGCCACTTGGGACTCCAGATACGAGCAGTACTTC.

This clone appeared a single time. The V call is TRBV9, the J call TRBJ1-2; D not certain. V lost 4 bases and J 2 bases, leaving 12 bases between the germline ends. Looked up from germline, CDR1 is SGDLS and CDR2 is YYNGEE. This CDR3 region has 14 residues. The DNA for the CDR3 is TGTGCCAGCAGCCTAGGGCAGGCAAACTATGGCTACACCTTC. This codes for CASSLGQANYGYTF.